This TCR beta chain was documented in a study of blood T cell repertoires in COVID-19. J was trimmed by 3 bases and V by 2 bases; bases with no gene match: 2. Germline V lookup: CDR1 SGHTA, CDR2 FQGTGA. CDR3 length: 15 amino acids. Those enrolled, adults aged roughly 18 to 89 years, came from some 23 US areas. The study assigned cohorts using participant-reported clinical history. Cohort 3 donors counted as recovered after two negative PCRs, clearance, or resolved symptoms. In the original processing: Counts of nucleated cells, estimated from reference gene primer amplification, were obtained. Repertoires were generated with immunoSEQ multiplex PCR, while TCRdb's copy carries only in-frame clones and drops some. That table supplies the V and J calls and clone size; D and trimming were determined from the DNA. The table has about 430,000 clones, roughly nine tenths seen once.

V usage is TRBV7-3 and J usage is TRBJ2-2, with TRBD2 matching 8 bases. This receptor was taken from a man aged 25-45 years who had recovered from COVID-19. Input material: PBMCs or T cells enriched from blood (not recorded which). CDR3 region: CASSLGTRDTGELFF. For the CDR3, the DNA is TGTGCCAGCAGCTTAGGGACTAGGGACACCGGGGAGCTGTTTTTT. Using reference TRBV7-3 and TRBJ2-2 for the parts outside the CDR3, the full variable domain is GAGVSQTPSNKVTEKGKYVELRCDPISGHTALYWYRQSLGQGPEFLIYFQGTGAADDSGLPNDRFFAVRPEGSVSTLKIQRTERGDSAVYLCASSLGTRDTGELFFGEGSRLTVL.